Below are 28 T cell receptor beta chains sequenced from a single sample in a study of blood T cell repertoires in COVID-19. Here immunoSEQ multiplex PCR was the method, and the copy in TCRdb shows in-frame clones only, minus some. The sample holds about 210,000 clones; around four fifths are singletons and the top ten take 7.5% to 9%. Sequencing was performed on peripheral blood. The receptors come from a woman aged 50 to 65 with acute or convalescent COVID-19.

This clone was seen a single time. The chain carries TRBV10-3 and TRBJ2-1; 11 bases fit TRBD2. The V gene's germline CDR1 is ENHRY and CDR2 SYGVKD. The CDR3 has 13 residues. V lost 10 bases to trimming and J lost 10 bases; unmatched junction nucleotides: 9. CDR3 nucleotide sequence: TGTGCCACCCTACTAGCGGGAGAGGAGGAGCAGTTCTTC. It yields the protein CATLLAGEEEQFF.

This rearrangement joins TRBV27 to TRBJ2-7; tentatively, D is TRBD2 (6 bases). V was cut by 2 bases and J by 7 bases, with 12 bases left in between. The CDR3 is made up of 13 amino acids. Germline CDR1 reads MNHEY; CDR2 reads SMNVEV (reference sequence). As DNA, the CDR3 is TGTGCCAGCAGTTTAGGAGGGGCGGGTGAGCAGTACTTC. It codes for CASSLGGAGEQYF.

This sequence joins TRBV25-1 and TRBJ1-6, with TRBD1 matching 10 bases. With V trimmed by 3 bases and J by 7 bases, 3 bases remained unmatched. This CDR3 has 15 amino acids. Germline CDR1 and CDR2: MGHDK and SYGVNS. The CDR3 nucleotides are TGTGCCAGCAGTGATCCGGGACAGGGGAATTCACCCCTCCACTTT. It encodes CASSDPGQGNSPLHF.

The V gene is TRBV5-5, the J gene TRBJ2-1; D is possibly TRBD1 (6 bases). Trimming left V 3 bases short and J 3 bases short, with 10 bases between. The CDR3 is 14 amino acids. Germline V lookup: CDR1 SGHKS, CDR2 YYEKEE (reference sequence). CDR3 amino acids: CASSSQGFYNEQFF. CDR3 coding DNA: TGTGCCAGCAGCTCGCAGGGGTTCTACAATGAGCAGTTCTTC.

CDR3 protein: CASSLTGTSGNRIGGETQYF. The DNA of the CDR3 is TGCGCCAGCAGCTTGACCGGGACTAGCGGAAACCGTATAGGCGGGGAGACCCAGTACTTC. This chain links TRBV5-1 with TRBJ2-5; the match to TRBD2 covers 11 bases. CDR1 and CDR2 (germline): SGHRS, YFSETQ. This CDR3 spans 20 amino acids. Trimming took 1 base from V and 5 from J; bases not matched to a gene: 19.

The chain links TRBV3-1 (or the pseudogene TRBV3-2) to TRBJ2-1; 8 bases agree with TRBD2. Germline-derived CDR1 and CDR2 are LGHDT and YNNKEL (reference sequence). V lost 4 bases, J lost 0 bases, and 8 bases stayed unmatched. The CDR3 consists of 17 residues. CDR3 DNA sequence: TGTGCCAGCAGCCGGGGGAAGAGCGGGAGCTCCTACAATGAGCAGTTCTTC. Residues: CASSRGKSGSSYNEQFF.

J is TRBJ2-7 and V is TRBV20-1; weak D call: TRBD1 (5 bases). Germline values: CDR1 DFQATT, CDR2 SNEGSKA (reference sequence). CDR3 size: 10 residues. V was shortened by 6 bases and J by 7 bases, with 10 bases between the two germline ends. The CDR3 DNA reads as TGCAGTGCCCCTAGGGGAGAGCAGTACTTC. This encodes CSAPRGEQYF.

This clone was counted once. The CDR3: CASSQAHDSTYNEQFF. The CDR3 nucleotides read TGCGCCAGCAGCCAAGCGCACGACTCCACCTACAATGAGCAGTTCTTC. The rearrangement links TRBV4-1 to TRBJ2-1, with no clear D. CDR1 and CDR2 (germline): MGHRA, YSYEKL. The CDR3 loop spans 16 amino acids. The ends were cut back, 1 base at V and 2 bases at J, with 12 bases in the middle.

The CDR3 spells CASSTRIAGGGDTQYF. DNA of the CDR3: TGTGCCAGCAGCACCAGAATAGCGGGAGGGGGAGATACGCAGTATTTT. This sequence joins TRBV3-1 (or the pseudogene TRBV3-2) and TRBJ2-3; TRBD2 matches 11 bases. The length of the CDR3 is 16 residues. Per the germline V gene, CDR1 is LGHDT and CDR2 is YNNKEL (reference sequence). Trimming removed 5 bases from V and 5 bases from J; junction bases left unmatched: 9.

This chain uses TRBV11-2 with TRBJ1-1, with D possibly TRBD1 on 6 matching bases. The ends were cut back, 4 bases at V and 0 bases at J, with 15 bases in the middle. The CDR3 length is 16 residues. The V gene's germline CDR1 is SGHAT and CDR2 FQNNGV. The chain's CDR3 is CASSSGETGLNTEAFF. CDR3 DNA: TGTGCCAGCAGCTCCGGCGAGACAGGTTTGAACACTGAAGCTTTCTTT.

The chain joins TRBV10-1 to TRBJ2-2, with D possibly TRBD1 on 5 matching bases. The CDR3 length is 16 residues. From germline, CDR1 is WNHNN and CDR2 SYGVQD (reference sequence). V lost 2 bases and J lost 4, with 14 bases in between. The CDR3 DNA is TGCGCCAGCAGTGAGAGGGGATCCGCGAGCACCGGGGAGCTGTTTTTT. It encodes CASSERGSASTGELFF.

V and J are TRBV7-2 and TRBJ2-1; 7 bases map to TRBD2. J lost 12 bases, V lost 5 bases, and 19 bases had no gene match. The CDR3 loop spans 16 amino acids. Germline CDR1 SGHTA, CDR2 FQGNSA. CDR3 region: CASSPPGGRHVSGQFF. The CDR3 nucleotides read TGTGCCAGCAGCCCCCCCGGCGGGAGACATGTAAGTGGGCAGTTCTTC. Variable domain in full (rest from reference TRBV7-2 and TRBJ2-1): GAGVSQSPSNKVTEKGKDVELRCDPISGHTALYWYRQSLGQGLEFLIYFQGNSAPDKSGLPSDRFSAERTGGSVSTLTIQRTQQEDSAVYLCASSPPGGRHVSGQFFGPGTRLTVL.

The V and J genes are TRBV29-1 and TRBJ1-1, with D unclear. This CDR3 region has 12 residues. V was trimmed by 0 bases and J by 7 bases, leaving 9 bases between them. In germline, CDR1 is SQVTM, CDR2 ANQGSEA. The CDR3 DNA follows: TGCAGCGTTGAAGATATGCGGTTTGAAGCTTTCTTT. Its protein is CSVEDMRFEAFF. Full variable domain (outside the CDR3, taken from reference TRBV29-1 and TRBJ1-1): SAVISQKPSRDICQRGTSLTIQCQVDSQVTMMFWYRQQPGQSLTLIATANQGSEATYESGFVIDKFPISRPNLTFSTLTVSNMSPEDSSIYLCSVEDMRFEAFFGQGTRLTVV.

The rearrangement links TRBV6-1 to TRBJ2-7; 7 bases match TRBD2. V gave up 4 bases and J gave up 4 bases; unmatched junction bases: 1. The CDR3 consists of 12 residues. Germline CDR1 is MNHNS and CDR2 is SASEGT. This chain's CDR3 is CASSGGGYEQYF. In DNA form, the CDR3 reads TGTGCCAGCAGTGGGGGGGGATACGAGCAGTACTTC.

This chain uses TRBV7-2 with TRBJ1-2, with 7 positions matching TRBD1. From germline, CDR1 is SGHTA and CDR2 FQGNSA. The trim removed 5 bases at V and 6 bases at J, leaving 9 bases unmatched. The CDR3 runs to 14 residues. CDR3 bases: TGTGCCAGCAGCCCCCCCGGGAGGGGGCATGGCTACACCTTC. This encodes CASSPPGRGHGYTF.

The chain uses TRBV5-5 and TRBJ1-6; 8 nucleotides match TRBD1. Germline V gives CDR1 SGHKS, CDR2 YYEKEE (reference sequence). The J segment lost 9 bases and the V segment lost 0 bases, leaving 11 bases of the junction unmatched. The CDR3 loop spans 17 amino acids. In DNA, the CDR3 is TGTGCCAGCAGCTTGGACAGACAGGGGCGCCCCGGTTCACCCCTCCACTTT. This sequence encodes CASSLDRQGRPGSPLHF.

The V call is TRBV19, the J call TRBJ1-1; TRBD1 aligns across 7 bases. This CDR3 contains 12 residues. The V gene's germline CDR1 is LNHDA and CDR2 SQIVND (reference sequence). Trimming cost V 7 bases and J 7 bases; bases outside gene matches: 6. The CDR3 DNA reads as TGTGCCAGTACTTTCCCAGGGGGTGAAGCTTTCTTT. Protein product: CASTFPGGEAFF.

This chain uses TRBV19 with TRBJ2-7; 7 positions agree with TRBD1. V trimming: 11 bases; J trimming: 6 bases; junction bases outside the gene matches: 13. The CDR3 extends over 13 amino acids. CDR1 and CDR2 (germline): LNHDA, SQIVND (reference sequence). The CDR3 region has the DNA TGTGCCCAAAGACAGGGCCGCGCCCCCGAGCAGTACTTC. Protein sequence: CAQRQGRAPEQYF. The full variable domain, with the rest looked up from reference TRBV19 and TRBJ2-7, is DGGITQSPKYLFRKEGQNVTLSCEQNLNHDAMYWYRQDPGQGLRLIYYSQIVNDFQKGDIAEGYSVSREKKESFPLTVTSAQKNPTAFYLCAQRQGRAPEQYFGPGTRLTVT.

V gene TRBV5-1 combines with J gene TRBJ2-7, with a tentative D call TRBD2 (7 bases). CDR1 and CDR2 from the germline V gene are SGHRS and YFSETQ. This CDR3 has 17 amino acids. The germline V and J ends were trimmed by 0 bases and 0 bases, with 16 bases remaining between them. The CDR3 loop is CASSLEGYGGLSYEQYF. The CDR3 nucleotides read TGCGCCAGCAGCTTGGAAGGTTACGGGGGGCTCTCCTACGAGCAGTACTTC.

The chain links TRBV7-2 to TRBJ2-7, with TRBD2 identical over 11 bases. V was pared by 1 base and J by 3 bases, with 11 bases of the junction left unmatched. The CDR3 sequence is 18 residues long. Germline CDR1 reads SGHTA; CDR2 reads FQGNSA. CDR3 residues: CASSLGRGRLAGNYEQYF. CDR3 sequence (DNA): TGTGCCAGCAGCTTAGGACGGGGACGACTAGCGGGGAACTACGAGCAGTACTTC.

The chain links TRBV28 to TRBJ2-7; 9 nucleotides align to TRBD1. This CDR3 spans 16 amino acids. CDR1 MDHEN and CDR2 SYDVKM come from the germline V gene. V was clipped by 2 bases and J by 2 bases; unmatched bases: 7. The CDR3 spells CASSLRGYRGPYEQYF. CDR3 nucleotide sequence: TGTGCCAGCAGTTTAAGAGGGTACAGGGGGCCCTACGAGCAGTACTTC.

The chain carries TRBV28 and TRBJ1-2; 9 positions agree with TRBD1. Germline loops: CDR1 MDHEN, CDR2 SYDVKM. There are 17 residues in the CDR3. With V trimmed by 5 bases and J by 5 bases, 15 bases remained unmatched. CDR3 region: CASSQTGTGTTIYGYTF. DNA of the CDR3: TGTGCCAGCAGTCAGACCGGGACAGGGACTACTATTTATGGCTACACCTTC.

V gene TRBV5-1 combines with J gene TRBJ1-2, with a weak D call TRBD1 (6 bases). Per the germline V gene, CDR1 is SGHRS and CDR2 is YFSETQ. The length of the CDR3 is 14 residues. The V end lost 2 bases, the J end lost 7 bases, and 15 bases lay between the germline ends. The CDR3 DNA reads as TGCGCCAGCAGCTTCGGACAGAAGATGCCTGGCTACACCTTC. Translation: CASSFGQKMPGYTF.

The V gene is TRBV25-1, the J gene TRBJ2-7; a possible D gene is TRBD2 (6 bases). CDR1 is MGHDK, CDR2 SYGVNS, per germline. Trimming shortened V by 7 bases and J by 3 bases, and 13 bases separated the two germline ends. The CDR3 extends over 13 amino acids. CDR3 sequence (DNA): TGTGCCAGCACTAGGGCGGGGCTCTACGAGCAGTACTTC. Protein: CASTRAGLYEQYF.

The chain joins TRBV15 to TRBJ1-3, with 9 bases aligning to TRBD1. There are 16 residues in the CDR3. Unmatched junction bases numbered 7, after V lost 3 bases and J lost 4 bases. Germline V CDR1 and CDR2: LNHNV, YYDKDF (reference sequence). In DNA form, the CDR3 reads TGTGCCACCAGCAGGGTACAGGGGGCAGGAGGAAACACCATATATTTT. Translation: CATSRVQGAGGNTIYF.

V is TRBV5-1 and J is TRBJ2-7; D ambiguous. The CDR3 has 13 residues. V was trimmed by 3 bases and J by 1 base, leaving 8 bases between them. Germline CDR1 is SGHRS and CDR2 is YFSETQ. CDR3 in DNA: TGCGCCAGCAGCTCCGACAAATCCTACGAGCAGTACTTC. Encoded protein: CASSSDKSYEQYF. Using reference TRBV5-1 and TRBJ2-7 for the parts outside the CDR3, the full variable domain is KAGVTQTPRYLIKTRGQQVTLSCSPISGHRSVSWYQQTPGQGLQFLFEYFSETQRNKGNFPGRFSGRQFSNSRSEMNVSTLELGDSALYLCASSSDKSYEQYFGPGTRLTVT.

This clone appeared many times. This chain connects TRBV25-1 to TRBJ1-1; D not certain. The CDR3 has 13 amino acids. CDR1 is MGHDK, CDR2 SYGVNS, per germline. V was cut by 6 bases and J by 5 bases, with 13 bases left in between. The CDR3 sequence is CASSWQTGTEAFF. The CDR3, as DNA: TGTGCCAGCAGCTGGCAGACGGGGACTGAAGCTTTCTTT.

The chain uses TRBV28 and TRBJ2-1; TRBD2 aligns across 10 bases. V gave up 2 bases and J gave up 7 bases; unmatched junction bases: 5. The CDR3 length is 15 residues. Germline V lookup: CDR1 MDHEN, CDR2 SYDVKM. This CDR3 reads CASSLIAGGYNEQFF. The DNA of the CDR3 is TGTGCCAGCAGTTTAATAGCGGGAGGATATAATGAGCAGTTCTTC.